The T cell receptor (beta chain) under discussion was sequenced for a study of T cell responses to AZD1222 COVID-19 vaccine. Broader study findings: Spike-specific TCR breadth and depth were elevated following two AZD1222 doses. Dominant CD4 TCR responses targeted spike regions 160-218 and 743-854.

Clones were read by immunoSEQ multiplex PCR, and TCRdb kept only the in-frame ones, dropping some. The sample consists of 90,000 to 110,000 clones, 88% of them appearing once. For this clone: Its target is unknown.

Germline trimming cut 4 bases from V and 3 bases from J; bases unmatched to any gene: 15. Per germline, CDR1 SEHNR and CDR2 FQNEAQ (reference sequence). The CDR3 sequence is 18 residues long. The sample here was peripheral blood, taken on day 0 of MenACWY control vaccination. This TCR derives from an adult in good health. The genes are TRBV7-9 and TRBJ2-5; TRBD2 agrees at 9 bases. CDR3 loop: CASSSSIKREDPEETQYF. CDR3 coding DNA: TGTGCCAGCAGCTCTTCGATTAAGCGGGAGGACCCTGAAGAGACCCAGTACTTC.